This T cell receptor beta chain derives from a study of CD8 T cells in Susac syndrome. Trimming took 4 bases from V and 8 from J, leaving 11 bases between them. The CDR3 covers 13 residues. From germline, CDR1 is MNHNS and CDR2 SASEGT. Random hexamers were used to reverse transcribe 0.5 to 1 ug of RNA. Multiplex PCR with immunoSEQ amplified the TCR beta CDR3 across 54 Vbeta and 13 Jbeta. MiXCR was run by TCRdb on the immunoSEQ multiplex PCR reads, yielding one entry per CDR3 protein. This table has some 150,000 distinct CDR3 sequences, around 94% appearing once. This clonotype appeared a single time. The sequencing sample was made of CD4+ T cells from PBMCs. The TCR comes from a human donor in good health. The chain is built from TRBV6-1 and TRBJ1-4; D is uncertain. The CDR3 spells CASSGAGEEKLFF. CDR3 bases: TGTGCCAGCAGTGGGGCTGGGGAAGAAAAACTGTTTTTT.